The rows below give T cell receptor beta chains drawn from one sample of a study of T cells in Graves' hyperthyroidism and ophthalmopathy. TCRdb re-called the multiplex PCR reads with MiXCR, one entry per CDR3 protein. The sample has under 650,000 distinct CDR3 sequences; around 15% are singletons. The sample comprised blood. These receptor sequences come from a woman in her 30s with Graves' hyperthyroidism. Both conserved end residues are part of each CDR3. The D gene is left open where the match is weak. Some rows mark clone size as missing; the rest say once, few, many or name a class of expanded clone.

TRBJ2-1,TRBV2,TRBD1,NA,TGTGCCAGCAGGGGGACAGGGGGAAAAAATGAGCAGTTCTTC,CASRGTGGKNEQFF
TRBJ2-1,TRBV5-4,NA,once,TGTGCCAGCAGCTCGAACAGGGTAGGAGGGTACAATGAGCAGTTCTTC,CASSSNRVGGYNEQFF
TRBJ1-5,TRBV20-1,TRBD1,NA,TGCAGTGCTAGAGATCCGGGCAGGGGGAATCAGCCCCAGCATTTT,CSARDPGRGNQPQHF
TRBJ2-7,TRBV12-5,NA,few,TGTGCTAGTGGTTTTGGGCAGGGCTACGAGCAGTACTTC,CASGFGQGYEQYF
TRBJ1-1,TRBV28,NA,many,TGTGCCAGCAGTTTATACGAAGGGGACGCTGAAGCTTTCTTT,CASSLYEGDAEAFF
TRBJ2-7,TRBV20-1,TRBD2,many,TGCAGTGCTAGAGATCAGGGGATAGCGGGAGGATCAAGGGAGCAGTACTTC,CSARDQGIAGGSREQYF
TRBJ2-1,TRBV6-1,TRBD2,many,TGTGCCAGCAGTAACGGACTAGCGGTTTACAATGAGCAGTTCTTC,CASSNGLAVYNEQFF
TRBJ1-1,TRBV24-1,NA,many,TGTGCCACCAGTGATATATACGAGATGAACACTGAAGCTTTCTTT,CATSDIYEMNTEAFF
TRBJ2-5,TRBV29-1,NA,few,TGCAGCGTTCTTACCACCTCCCGGGAGTCGGCTCAAGAGACCCAGTACTTC,CSVLTTSRESAQETQYF
TRBJ2-7,TRBV6-2/TRBV6-3,TRBD2,many,TGTGCCAGCAGGACTAGCGGGACTTCCTACGAGCAGTACTTC,CASRTSGTSYEQYF
TRBJ2-1,TRBV29-1,NA,many,TGCAGCGTTGACAGAAGCTCCTACAATGAGCAGTTCTTC,CSVDRSSYNEQFF
TRBJ2-2,TRBV7-9,TRBD2,many,TGTGCCAGCAAGTCCCTAGCGGGGTCCACGAACACCGGGGAGCTGTTTTTT,CASKSLAGSTNTGELFF
TRBJ2-7,TRBV20-1,NA,many,TGCAGTGCTACGTCCTCCGGGCATTACGAGCAGTACTTC,CSATSSGHYEQYF